This T cell receptor beta chain was retrieved from a study of blood T cell repertoires in COVID-19. Overall study context: Samples taken during acute and convalescent COVID-19 were collected in the United States, Italy and Spain. PBMCs, B-cell-depleted T cells, or T cells provided the cDNA or gDNA that made up the material.

CDR1 is LNHDA and CDR2 is SQIVND in the germline V gene (reference sequence). With V trimmed by 5 bases and J by 2 bases, 6 bases remained unmatched. The CDR3 contains 15 residues. Original data processing: Counts of nucleated cells, estimated from reference gene primer amplification, were obtained. Assay used: immunoSEQ multiplex PCR; TCRdb lists only in-frame clones, some missing. V, J and clone size are those of that table, while D and trimming were read from the DNA. Of about 200,000 clones in the sample, around nine tenths are singletons; the top ten hold roughly 4.7%. The V and J genes are TRBV19 and TRBJ2-3; 8 bases fit TRBD2. This TCR came from a human donor in a cohort sampled during active COVID-19. The sample comprised peripheral blood. The CDR3 here is CASSGTSGDTDTQYF. The CDR3 coding sequence is TGTGCCAGTAGTGGTACTAGCGGTGACACAGATACGCAGTATTTT.